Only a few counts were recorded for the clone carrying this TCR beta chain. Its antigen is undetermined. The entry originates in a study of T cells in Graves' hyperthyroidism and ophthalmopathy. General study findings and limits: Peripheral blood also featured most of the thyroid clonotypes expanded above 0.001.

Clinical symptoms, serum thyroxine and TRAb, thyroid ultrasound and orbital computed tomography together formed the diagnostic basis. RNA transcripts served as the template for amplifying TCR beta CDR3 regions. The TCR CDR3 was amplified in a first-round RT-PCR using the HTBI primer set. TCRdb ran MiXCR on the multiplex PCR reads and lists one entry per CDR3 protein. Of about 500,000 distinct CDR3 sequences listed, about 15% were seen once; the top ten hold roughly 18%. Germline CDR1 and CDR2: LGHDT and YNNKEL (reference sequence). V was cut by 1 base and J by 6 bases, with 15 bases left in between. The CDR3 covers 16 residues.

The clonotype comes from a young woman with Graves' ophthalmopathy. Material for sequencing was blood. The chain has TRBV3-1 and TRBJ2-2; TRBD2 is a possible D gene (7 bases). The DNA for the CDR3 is TGTGCCAGCAGCCAAGGGGTGGGGGGGCAGGCCGGGGAGCTGTTTTTT. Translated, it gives CASSQGVGGQAGELFF.